What follows are 30 T cell receptor beta chains derived from one specimen sequenced in a study of CD8 T cells in Susac syndrome. cDNA came from around 0.54 to 1 ug RNA primed by random hexamers. Via MiXCR, TCRdb re-called the immunoSEQ multiplex PCR reads, giving one row per CDR3 protein. The sample has approximately 260,000 distinct CDR3 sequences; about 96% are singletons. The sample consisted of CD4+ T cells from PBMCs. The receptor source for this set is a human donor with Susac syndrome.

The chain recombines TRBV20-1 with TRBJ2-7; D uncertain. The CDR3 sequence is 11 residues long. CDR1 DFQATT and CDR2 SNEGSKA come from the germline V gene (reference sequence). V was shortened by 3 bases and J by 2 bases, with 5 bases between the two germline ends. CDR3 nucleotides: TGCAGTGCTAGTAGGGCCTACGAGCAGTACTTC. It yields the protein CSASRAYEQYF.

This chain joins TRBV24-1 and TRBJ1-1, with D maybe TRBD1 (6 bases). Trimming stripped 3 bases from V and 4 bases from J, with 11 bases between. The CDR3 has 14 residues. Germline CDR1 KGHDR, CDR2 SFDVKD. CDR3 sequence (DNA): TGTGCCACCAGTGATCACCACAGGGCCACTGAAGCTTTCTTT. It codes for CATSDHHRATEAFF.

V usage is TRBV11-2 and J usage is TRBJ2-2; D unclear. V was clipped by 2 bases and J by 3 bases, with 7 bases between them. Germline V gene lookup returns CDR1 SGHAT and CDR2 FQNNGV. The CDR3 contains 14 residues. The CDR3 here is CASSLTGDTGELFF. The CDR3, as DNA: TGTGCCAGCAGCTTAACTGGGGACACCGGGGAGCTGTTTTTT.

The chain joins TRBV5-1 to TRBJ2-7; D remains ambiguous. The V gene's germline CDR1 is SGHRS and CDR2 YFSETQ. Trimming stripped 1 base from V and 3 bases from J, with 17 bases between. The CDR3 totals 16 residues. CDR3 loop: CASSLTAALLNYEQYF. CDR3 sequence (DNA): TGCGCCAGCAGCTTGACGGCAGCGCTCCTGAACTACGAGCAGTACTTC. Supplemented by reference TRBV5-1 and TRBJ2-7, the full variable domain reads KAGVTQTPRYLIKTRGQQVTLSCSPISGHRSVSWYQQTPGQGLQFLFEYFSETQRNKGNFPGRFSGRQFSNSRSEMNVSTLELGDSALYLCASSLTAALLNYEQYFGPGTRLTVT.

The chain carries TRBV28 and TRBJ1-5; D may be TRBD1 (6 bases). CDR3 length equals 12 residues. Germline V gene lookup returns CDR1 MDHEN and CDR2 SYDVKM. V lost 8 bases, J lost 8 bases, and 13 bases lay in between. The CDR3 sequence: CASYTGLKPQHF. CDR3 in DNA: TGTGCCAGCTATACAGGGCTGAAGCCCCAGCATTTT. The full variable domain, rest sourced from reference TRBV28 and TRBJ1-5, is DVKVTQSSRYLVKRTGEKVFLECVQDMDHENMFWYRQDPGLGLRLIYFSYDVKMKEKGDIPEGYSVSREKKERFSLILESASTNQTSMYLCASYTGLKPQHFGDGTRLSIL.

The chain uses TRBV28 and TRBJ2-1, with 8 nucleotides matching TRBD2. V shed 6 bases and J 3 bases; nucleotides not matched to a gene: 10. This CDR3 has 16 residues. From germline, CDR1 is MDHEN and CDR2 SYDVKM. The CDR3 nucleotides are TGTGCCAGCAGCCCCGGAGGAGCGGGAGTCTACAATGAGCAGTTCTTC. Translated: CASSPGGAGVYNEQFF.

This chain joins TRBV2 and TRBJ2-7; D remains ambiguous. The CDR3 sequence is 12 residues long. The V end was cut by 7 bases, the J end by 0 bases, with 7 bases between. Germline V gene lookup returns CDR1 SNHLY and CDR2 FYNNEI. The CDR3 region is CASMRHSYEQYF. For the CDR3, the DNA is TGTGCCAGCATGCGTCACTCCTACGAGCAGTACTTC.

The chain joins TRBV7-9 to TRBJ2-2; D is ambiguous. Germline CDR1 and CDR2: SEHNR and FQNEAQ (reference sequence). This CDR3 has 14 amino acids. Trimming took 5 bases from V and 4 from J, leaving 11 bases between them. CDR3 amino acids: CASSETQPTGELFF. The CDR3 DNA reads TGTGCCAGCAGCGAGACGCAGCCCACCGGGGAGCTGTTTTTT.

The rearrangement links TRBV7-9 to TRBJ1-2; unclear D gene. Germline assignment: CDR1 SEHNR and CDR2 FQNEAQ (reference sequence). This CDR3 is built from 14 residues. The V end was cut by 4 bases, the J end by 2 bases, with 11 bases between. CDR3 residues: CASSSSGQNYGYTF. CDR3 sequence (DNA): TGTGCCAGCAGCTCCTCCGGGCAGAACTATGGCTACACCTTC.

This clonotype was seen a single time. The chain joins TRBV5-1 to TRBJ2-7; D gene ambiguous. The V and J ends lost 4 bases and 1 base respectively, with 6 bases between them. This CDR3 is 12 amino acids long. Per germline, CDR1 SGHRS and CDR2 YFSETQ. The CDR3 coding sequence is TGCGCCAGCAGCCTCCCGTCCTACGAGCAGTACTTC. Its translation: CASSLPSYEQYF.

This chain connects TRBV30 to TRBJ2-1; 10 bases fit TRBD2. Germline lookup yields CDR1 GTSNPN and CDR2 SVGIG (reference sequence). Losses at the gene ends were 1 base for V and 6 bases for J; bases not matched to a gene: 3. This CDR3 spans 14 amino acids. The CDR3 spells CAWSGAGGSNEQFF. Here the CDR3 DNA reads TGTGCCTGGAGTGGAGCGGGAGGGTCCAATGAGCAGTTCTTC.

V and J are TRBV7-6 and TRBJ2-3, with D uncertain. V lost 0 bases, J lost 9 bases, and 7 bases lay in between. This CDR3 has 12 residues. Germline V lookup: CDR1 SGHVS, CDR2 FNYEAQ. The CDR3 sequence is CASSLAETTQYF. The DNA for the CDR3 is TGTGCCAGCAGCTTAGCGGAGACGACGCAGTATTTT.

The chain links TRBV28 to TRBJ1-5, with D unclear. The CDR3 covers 14 residues. Trimming pared 3 bases from V and 7 bases from J, leaving 13 bases between. Per germline, CDR1 MDHEN and CDR2 SYDVKM. The CDR3 protein is CASSFSPAGQPQHF. DNA of the CDR3: TGTGCCAGCAGTTTTTCCCCCGCTGGGCAGCCCCAGCATTTT. Combining the CDR3 with reference TRBV28 and TRBJ1-5 gives the whole variable domain DVKVTQSSRYLVKRTGEKVFLECVQDMDHENMFWYRQDPGLGLRLIYFSYDVKMKEKGDIPEGYSVSREKKERFSLILESASTNQTSMYLCASSFSPAGQPQHFGDGTRLSIL.

This clonotype was seen once. The genes are TRBV28 and TRBJ1-1; perhaps TRBD1 as D (5 bases). Germline assignment: CDR1 MDHEN and CDR2 SYDVKM. The CDR3 length is 14 residues. V was clipped by 5 bases and J by 1 base, with 11 bases between them. This CDR3 is CASSPQVANTEAFF. The CDR3 DNA sequence: TGTGCCAGCAGTCCACAGGTAGCGAACACTGAAGCTTTCTTT. The full variable domain, in which reference TRBV28 and TRBJ1-1 provide the parts outside the CDR3, is DVKVTQSSRYLVKRTGEKVFLECVQDMDHENMFWYRQDPGLGLRLIYFSYDVKMKEKGDIPEGYSVSREKKERFSLILESASTNQTSMYLCASSPQVANTEAFFGQGTRLTVV.

The chain has TRBV5-1 and TRBJ1-1, with D hard to call. Trimming removed 1 base from V and 1 base from J, with 8 bases in between. This CDR3 has 14 residues. The germline gives CDR1 SGHRS, CDR2 YFSETQ. The CDR3 sequence is CASSLQASNTEAFF. The CDR3 DNA sequence: TGCGCCAGCAGCTTGCAGGCCTCGAACACTGAAGCTTTCTTT.

DNA of the CDR3: TGCGCCAGCAGCTTGGCCAGTTTTACGAACTCCTACGAGCAGTACTTC. This gives the protein CASSLASFTNSYEQYF. The rearrangement joins TRBV5-1 to TRBJ2-7; D is unresolved. This CDR3 contains 16 residues. V was shortened by 0 bases and J by 0 bases, with 13 bases between the two germline ends. Germline CDR1 is SGHRS and CDR2 is YFSETQ.

This clonotype was seen only once. The chain has TRBV27 and TRBJ2-1, with unresolved D. V lost 7 bases, J lost 2 bases, and 15 bases lay in between. CDR1 and CDR2 (germline): MNHEY, SMNVEV (reference sequence). The CDR3 has 15 amino acids. The CDR3 bases are TGTGCCAGCACTTTCCGGTGGAGTACCTACAATGAGCAGTTCTTC. It encodes CASTFRWSTYNEQFF.

The V call is TRBV29-1, the J call TRBJ2-3; 8 nucleotides agree with TRBD2. The V segment lost 3 bases and the J segment 5 bases; nucleotides outside the gene matches: 16. This CDR3 region has 17 residues. Germline loops: CDR1 SQVTM, CDR2 ANQGSEA. CDR3 region: CSVDGPGGLVGGDTQYF. Here the CDR3 DNA reads TGCAGCGTTGACGGCCCCGGGGGACTAGTAGGGGGAGATACGCAGTATTTT.

The rearrangement uses TRBV30 and TRBJ2-1; the D is unclear. Per the germline V gene, CDR1 is GTSNPN and CDR2 is SVGIG (reference sequence). This CDR3 is 12 amino acids long. Trimming took off 2 bases at V and 8 bases at J, with 10 bases between the two ends. In DNA, the CDR3 is TGTGCCTGGAGTTCTGCGAGGCATGAGCAGTTCTTC. It yields the protein CAWSSARHEQFF.

The chain links TRBV30 to TRBJ2-1, with a possible D match to TRBD2 (5 bases). Germline assignment: CDR1 GTSNPN and CDR2 SVGIG (reference sequence). The CDR3 is 14 residues long. V gave up 0 bases and J gave up 6 bases, with 12 bases separating them. CDR3 sequence: CAWSVRGWRNEQFF. The CDR3 DNA reads as TGTGCCTGGAGTGTACGAGGGTGGCGCAATGAGCAGTTCTTC.

This sequence joins TRBV3-1 and TRBJ1-2; the match to TRBD1 covers 10 bases. CDR3 size: 15 residues. The V and J ends lost 4 bases and 3 bases, in that order; junction bases with no gene match: 5. Germline V CDR1 and CDR2: LGHDT, YNNKEL (reference sequence). In DNA form, the CDR3 reads TGTGCCAGCAGCCCGCCGGGACAGGGGTACTATGGCTACACCTTC. Translation: CASSPPGQGYYGYTF.

The gene calls are TRBV4-1 and TRBJ1-5; D not resolved. V was pared by 4 bases and J by 3 bases, with 16 bases between. The CDR3 is 16 amino acids. Germline V lookup: CDR1 MGHRA, CDR2 YSYEKL. The DNA for the CDR3 is TGCGCCAGCAGCCGACTCCCGGGCACGGACAATCAGCCCCAGCATTTT. Encoded protein: CASSRLPGTDNQPQHF.

V gene TRBV24-1 combines with J gene TRBJ2-1, with 13 nucleotides matching TRBD2. Germline V CDR1 and CDR2: KGHDR, SFDVKD. V was pared by 9 bases and J by 5 bases, with 9 bases of the junction left unmatched. This CDR3 has 16 residues. The CDR3: CATGTSGRALDNEQFF. For the CDR3, the DNA is TGTGCCACCGGAACTAGCGGGAGGGCCCTCGACAATGAGCAGTTCTTC.

This rearrangement joins TRBV30 to TRBJ1-2; D is perhaps TRBD1 (6 bases). The CDR3 has 13 residues. Germline loops: CDR1 GTSNPN, CDR2 SVGIG (reference sequence). The germline V and J ends were trimmed by 2 bases and 14 bases, with 21 bases remaining between them. The CDR3 is CAWSMGQGTFWTF. The CDR3 DNA reads TGTGCCTGGAGTATGGGGCAGGGGACCTTCTGGACCTTC.

The gene calls are TRBV29-1 and TRBJ1-4; the D gene is possibly TRBD1 (5 bases). Germline CDR1 is SQVTM and CDR2 is ANQGSEA. V was clipped by 4 bases and J by 8 bases, with 14 bases between them. There are 13 residues in the CDR3. This CDR3 is CSVVGEAGEKLFF. CDR3 DNA sequence: TGCAGCGTTGTGGGGGAAGCGGGAGAAAAACTGTTTTTT.

The gene calls are TRBV30 and TRBJ1-5, with 9 bases identical to TRBD1. V gave up 5 bases and J gave up 7 bases; unmatched junction bases: 6. Looked up from germline, CDR1 is GTSNPN and CDR2 is SVGIG (reference sequence). The CDR3 runs to 13 residues. DNA of the CDR3: TGTGCCTGGGGACAGGGGAACGAGCAGCCCCAGCATTTT. Translated: CAWGQGNEQPQHF.

The CDR3 region is CASSTPTGNTEAFF. In DNA, the CDR3 is TGTGCCAGCAGTACGCCGACAGGGAACACTGAAGCTTTCTTT. J is TRBJ1-1 and V is TRBV27; perhaps TRBD1 as D (6 bases). The CDR3 runs to 14 residues. Germline V gene lookup returns CDR1 MNHEY and CDR2 SMNVEV (reference sequence). Deletions cut 5 bases from V and 1 base from J, with 11 bases between.

The chain combines TRBV4-1 with TRBJ2-7; 10 bases map to TRBD2. With V trimmed by 0 bases and J by 4 bases, 6 bases remained unmatched. The length of the CDR3 is 16 residues. CDR1 and CDR2 from the germline V gene are MGHRA and YSYEKL. The CDR3, as DNA: TGCGCCAGCAGCCAAGATCGTAGACTAGCGGGTTACGAGCAGTACTTC. Encoded protein: CASSQDRRLAGYEQYF.

This chain joins TRBV20-1 and TRBJ1-1; possible D gene TRBD1, 5 bases. Trimming stripped 4 bases from V and 6 bases from J, with 9 bases between. Per germline, CDR1 DFQATT and CDR2 SNEGSKA (reference sequence). The CDR3 consists of 11 residues. This CDR3 is CSATDTPEAFF. CDR3 coding DNA: TGCAGTGCTACGGACACGCCTGAAGCTTTCTTT.

The CDR3 loop reads CAWNRDKNTEAFF. CDR3 nucleotides: TGTGCCTGGAACCGGGACAAGAACACTGAAGCTTTCTTT. The chain has TRBV30 and TRBJ1-1, with D perhaps TRBD1 (6 bases). CDR3 length equals 13 residues. CDR1 GTSNPN and CDR2 SVGIG come from the germline V gene (reference sequence). The V and J ends lost 4 bases and 1 base respectively, with 10 bases between them.